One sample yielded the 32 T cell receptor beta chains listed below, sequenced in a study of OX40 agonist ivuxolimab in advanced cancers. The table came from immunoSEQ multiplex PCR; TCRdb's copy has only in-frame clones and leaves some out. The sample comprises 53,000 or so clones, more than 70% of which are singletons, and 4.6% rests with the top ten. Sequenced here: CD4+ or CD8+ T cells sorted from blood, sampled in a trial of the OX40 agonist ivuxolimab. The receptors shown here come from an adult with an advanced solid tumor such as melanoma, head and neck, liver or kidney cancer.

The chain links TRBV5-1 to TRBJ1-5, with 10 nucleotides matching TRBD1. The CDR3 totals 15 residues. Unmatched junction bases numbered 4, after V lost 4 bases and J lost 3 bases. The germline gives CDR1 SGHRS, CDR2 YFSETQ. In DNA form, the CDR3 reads TGCGCCAGCAGCCCCGGGACAGGGGACAATCAGCCCCAGCATTTT. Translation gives CASSPGTGDNQPQHF.

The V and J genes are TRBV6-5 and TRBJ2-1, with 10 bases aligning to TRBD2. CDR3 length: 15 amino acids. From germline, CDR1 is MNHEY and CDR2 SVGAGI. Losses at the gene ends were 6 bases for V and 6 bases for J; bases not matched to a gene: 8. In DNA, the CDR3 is TGTGCCAGCAGACCCACTAGCGGGGCCACCAATGAGCAGTTCTTC. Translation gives CASRPTSGATNEQFF.

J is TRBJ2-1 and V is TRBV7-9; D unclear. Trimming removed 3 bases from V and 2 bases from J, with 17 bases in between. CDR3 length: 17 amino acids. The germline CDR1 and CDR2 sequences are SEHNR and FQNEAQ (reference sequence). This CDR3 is CASSLPDRSGPYNEQFF. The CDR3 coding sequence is TGTGCCAGCAGCTTGCCCGATCGATCGGGCCCCTACAATGAGCAGTTCTTC.

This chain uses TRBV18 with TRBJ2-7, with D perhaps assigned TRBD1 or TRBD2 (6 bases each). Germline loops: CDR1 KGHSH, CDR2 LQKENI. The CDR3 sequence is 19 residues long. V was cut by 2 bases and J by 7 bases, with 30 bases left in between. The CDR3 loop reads CASSPSGVGAGLLQGEQYF. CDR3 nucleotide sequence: TGTGCCAGCTCACCATCGGGGGTTGGGGCTGGGCTTCTTCAGGGGGAGCAGTACTTC.

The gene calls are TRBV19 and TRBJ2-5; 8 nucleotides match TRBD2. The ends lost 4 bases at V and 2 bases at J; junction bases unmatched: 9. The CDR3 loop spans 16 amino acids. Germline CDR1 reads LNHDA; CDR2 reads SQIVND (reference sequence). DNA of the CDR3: TGTGCCAGTAGTAGCTGGCGGGAGGCTGATCAAGAGACCCAGTACTTC. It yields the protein CASSSWREADQETQYF.

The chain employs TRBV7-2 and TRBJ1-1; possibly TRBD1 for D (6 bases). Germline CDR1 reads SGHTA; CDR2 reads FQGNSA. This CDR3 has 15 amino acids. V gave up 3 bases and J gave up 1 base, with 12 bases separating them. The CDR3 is CASSFGGARNTEAFF. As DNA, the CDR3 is TGTGCCAGCAGCTTCGGGGGGGCTAGGAACACTGAAGCTTTCTTT.

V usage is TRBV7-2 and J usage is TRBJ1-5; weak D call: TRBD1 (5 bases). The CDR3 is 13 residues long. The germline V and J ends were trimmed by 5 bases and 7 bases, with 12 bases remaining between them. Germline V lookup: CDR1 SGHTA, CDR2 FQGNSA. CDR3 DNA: TGTGCCAGCAGCCCTGCGGGGGAACAGCCCCAGCATTTT. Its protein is CASSPAGEQPQHF.

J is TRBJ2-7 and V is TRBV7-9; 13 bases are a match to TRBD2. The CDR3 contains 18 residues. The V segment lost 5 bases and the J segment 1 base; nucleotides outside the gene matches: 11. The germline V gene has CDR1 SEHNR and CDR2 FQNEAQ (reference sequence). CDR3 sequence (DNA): TGTGCCAGCAGCCCACGTTCACTGACTAGCGGGAGGTCCTACGAGCAGTACTTC. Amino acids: CASSPRSLTSGRSYEQYF.

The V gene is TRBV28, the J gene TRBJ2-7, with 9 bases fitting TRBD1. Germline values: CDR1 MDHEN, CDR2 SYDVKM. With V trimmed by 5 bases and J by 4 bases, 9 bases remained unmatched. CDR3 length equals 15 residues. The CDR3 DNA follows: TGTGCCAGCAGTCAACCGGGACAGGGTTTGTACGAGCAGTACTTC. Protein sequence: CASSQPGQGLYEQYF.

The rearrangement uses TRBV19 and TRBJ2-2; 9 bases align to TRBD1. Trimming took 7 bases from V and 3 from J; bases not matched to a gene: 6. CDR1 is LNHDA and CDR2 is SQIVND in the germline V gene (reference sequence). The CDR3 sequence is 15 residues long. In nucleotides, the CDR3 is TGTGCCAGTAAGGTAGGGACAGGGTACACCGGGGAGCTGTTTTTT. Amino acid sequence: CASKVGTGYTGELFF.

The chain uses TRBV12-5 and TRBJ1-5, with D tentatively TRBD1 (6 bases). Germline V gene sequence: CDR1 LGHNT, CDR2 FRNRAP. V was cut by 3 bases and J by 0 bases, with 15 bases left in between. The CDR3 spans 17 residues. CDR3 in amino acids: CASGFSRGYDSNQPQHF. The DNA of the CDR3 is TGTGCTAGTGGTTTTAGCAGGGGTTATGATAGCAATCAGCCCCAGCATTTT.

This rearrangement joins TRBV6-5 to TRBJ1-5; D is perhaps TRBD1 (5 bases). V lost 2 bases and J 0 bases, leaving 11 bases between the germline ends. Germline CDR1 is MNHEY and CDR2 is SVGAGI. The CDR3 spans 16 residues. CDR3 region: CASSYDRDHSNQPQHF. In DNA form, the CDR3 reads TGTGCCAGCAGTTACGACAGAGACCATAGCAATCAGCCCCAGCATTTT.

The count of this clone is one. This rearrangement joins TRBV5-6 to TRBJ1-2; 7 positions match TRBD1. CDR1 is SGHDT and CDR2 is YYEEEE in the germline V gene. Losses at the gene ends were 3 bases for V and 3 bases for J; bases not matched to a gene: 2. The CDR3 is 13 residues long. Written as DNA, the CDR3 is TGTGCCAGCAGCTACGGGACAGACTATGGCTACACCTTC. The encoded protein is CASSYGTDYGYTF.

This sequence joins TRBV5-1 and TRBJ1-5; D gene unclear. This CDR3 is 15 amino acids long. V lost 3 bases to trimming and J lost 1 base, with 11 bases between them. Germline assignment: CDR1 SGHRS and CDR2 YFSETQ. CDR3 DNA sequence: TGCGCCAGCAGCTGGGCCAGCGGGAGCAATCAGCCCCAGCATTTT. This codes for CASSWASGSNQPQHF. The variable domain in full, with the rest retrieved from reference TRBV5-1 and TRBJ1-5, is KAGVTQTPRYLIKTRGQQVTLSCSPISGHRSVSWYQQTPGQGLQFLFEYFSETQRNKGNFPGRFSGRQFSNSRSEMNVSTLELGDSALYLCASSWASGSNQPQHFGDGTRLSIL.

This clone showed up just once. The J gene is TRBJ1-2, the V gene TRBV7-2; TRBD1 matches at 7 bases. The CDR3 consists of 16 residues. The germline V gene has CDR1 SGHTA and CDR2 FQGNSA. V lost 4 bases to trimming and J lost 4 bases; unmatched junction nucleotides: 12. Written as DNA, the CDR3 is TGTGCCAGCAGCTCCAATACCGGGACAGATCGCTATGGCTACACCTTC. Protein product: CASSSNTGTDRYGYTF.

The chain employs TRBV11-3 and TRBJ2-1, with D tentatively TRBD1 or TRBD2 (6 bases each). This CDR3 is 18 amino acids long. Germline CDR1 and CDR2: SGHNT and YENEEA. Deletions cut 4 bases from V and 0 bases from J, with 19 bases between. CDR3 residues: CASSSRGQGSSSYNEQFF. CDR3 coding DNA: TGTGCCAGCAGCTCACGGGGGCAGGGGTCGAGCTCCTACAATGAGCAGTTCTTC.

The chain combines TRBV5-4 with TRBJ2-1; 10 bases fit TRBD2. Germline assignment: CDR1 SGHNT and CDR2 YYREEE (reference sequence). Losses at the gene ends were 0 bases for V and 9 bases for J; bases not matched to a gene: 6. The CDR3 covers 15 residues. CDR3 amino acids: CASSLELAGSGEQFF. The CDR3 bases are TGTGCCAGCAGCTTGGAACTAGCGGGATCAGGTGAGCAGTTCTTC.

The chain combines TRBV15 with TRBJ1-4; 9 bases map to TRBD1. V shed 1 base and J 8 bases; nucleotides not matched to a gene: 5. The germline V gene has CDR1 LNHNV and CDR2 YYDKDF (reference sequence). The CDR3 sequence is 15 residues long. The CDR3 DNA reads TGTGCCACCAGCAGAGGGGACAGGGTAACGGAAAAACTGTTTTTT. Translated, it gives CATSRGDRVTEKLFF.

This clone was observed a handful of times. CDR3 sequence reads: CASSYSNKGGVYGYTF. CDR3 nucleotide sequence: TGTGCCAGCAGTTACTCGAATAAGGGGGGCGTCTATGGCTACACCTTC. This rearrangement joins TRBV6-6 to TRBJ1-2, with a possible D match to TRBD1 (6 bases). The CDR3 covers 16 residues. The germline V gene encodes CDR1 MNHNY and CDR2 SVGAGI (reference sequence). Trimming took 0 bases from V and 4 from J, leaving 15 bases between them.

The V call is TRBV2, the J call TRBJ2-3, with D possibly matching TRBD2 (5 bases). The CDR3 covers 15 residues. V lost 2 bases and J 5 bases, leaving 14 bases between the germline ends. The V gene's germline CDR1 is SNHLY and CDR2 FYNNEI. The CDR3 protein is CASSELSVRGDTQYF. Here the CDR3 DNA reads TGTGCCAGCAGTGAACTTAGCGTTCGGGGAGATACGCAGTATTTT.

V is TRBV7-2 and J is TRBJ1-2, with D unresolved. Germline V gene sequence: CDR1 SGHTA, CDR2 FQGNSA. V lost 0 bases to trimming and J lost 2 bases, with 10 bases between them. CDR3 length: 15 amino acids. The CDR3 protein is CASSLAQQRNYGYTF. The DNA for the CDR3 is TGTGCCAGCAGCTTAGCACAACAGAGAAACTATGGCTACACCTTC.

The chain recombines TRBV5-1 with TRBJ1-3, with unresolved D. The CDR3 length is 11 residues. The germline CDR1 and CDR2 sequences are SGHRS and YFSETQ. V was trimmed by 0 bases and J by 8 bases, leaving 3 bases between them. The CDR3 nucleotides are TGCGCCAGCAGCTTGGAGGACACCATATATTTT. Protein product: CASSLEDTIYF. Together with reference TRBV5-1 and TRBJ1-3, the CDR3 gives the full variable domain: KAGVTQTPRYLIKTRGQQVTLSCSPISGHRSVSWYQQTPGQGLQFLFEYFSETQRNKGNFPGRFSGRQFSNSRSEMNVSTLELGDSALYLCASSLEDTIYFGEGSWLTVV.

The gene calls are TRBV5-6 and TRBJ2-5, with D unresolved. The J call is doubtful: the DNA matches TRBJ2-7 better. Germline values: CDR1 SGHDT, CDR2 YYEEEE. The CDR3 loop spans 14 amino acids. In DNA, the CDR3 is TGTGCCAGCAGCCTGGGTAGGAGCCCCTACGAGCAGTACTTC. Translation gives CASSLGRSPYEQYF.

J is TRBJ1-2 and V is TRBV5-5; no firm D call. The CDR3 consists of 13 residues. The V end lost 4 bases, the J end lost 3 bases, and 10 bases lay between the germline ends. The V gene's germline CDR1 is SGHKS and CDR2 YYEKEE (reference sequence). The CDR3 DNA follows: TGTGCCAGCAGCCCGCAGTGGGACTATGGCTACACCTTC. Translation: CASSPQWDYGYTF.

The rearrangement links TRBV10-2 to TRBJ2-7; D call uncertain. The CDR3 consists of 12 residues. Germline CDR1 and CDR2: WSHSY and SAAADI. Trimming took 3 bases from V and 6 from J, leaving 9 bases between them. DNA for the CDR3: TGCGCCAGCAGTGATAGGGTTGGCGAGCAGTACTTC. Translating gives CASSDRVGEQYF.

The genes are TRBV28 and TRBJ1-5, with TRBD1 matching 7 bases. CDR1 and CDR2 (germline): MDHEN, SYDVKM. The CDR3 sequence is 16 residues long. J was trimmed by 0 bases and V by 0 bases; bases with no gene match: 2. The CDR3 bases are TGTGCCAGCAGTTTATGGACAGGGAATAGCAATCAGCCCCAGCATTTT. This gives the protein CASSLWTGNSNQPQHF.

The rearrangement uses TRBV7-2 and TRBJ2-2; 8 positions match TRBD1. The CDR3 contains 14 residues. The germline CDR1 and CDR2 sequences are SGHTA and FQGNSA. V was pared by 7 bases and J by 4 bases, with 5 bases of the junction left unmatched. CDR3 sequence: CASKRQGFTGELFF. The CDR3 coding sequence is TGTGCCAGCAAACGACAGGGGTTCACCGGGGAGCTGTTTTTT.

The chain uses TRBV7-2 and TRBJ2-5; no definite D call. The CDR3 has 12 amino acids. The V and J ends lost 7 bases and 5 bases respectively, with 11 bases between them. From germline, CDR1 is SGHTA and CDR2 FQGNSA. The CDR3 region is CASNSASETQYF. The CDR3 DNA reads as TGTGCCAGCAACTCAGCATCCGAGACCCAGTACTTC.

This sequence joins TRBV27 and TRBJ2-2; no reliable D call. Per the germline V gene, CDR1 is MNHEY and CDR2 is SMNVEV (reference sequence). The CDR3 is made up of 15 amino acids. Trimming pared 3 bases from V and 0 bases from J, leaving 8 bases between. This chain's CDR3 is CASSLVPPNTGELFF. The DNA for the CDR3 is TGTGCCAGCAGTTTGGTCCCCCCGAACACCGGGGAGCTGTTTTTT.

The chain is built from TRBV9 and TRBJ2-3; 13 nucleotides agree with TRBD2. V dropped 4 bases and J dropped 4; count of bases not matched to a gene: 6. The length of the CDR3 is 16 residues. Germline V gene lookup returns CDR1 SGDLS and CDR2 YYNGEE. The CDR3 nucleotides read TGTGCCAGCAGCAGGACTAGCGGGAGTATCCCAGATACGCAGTATTTT. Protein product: CASSRTSGSIPDTQYF.

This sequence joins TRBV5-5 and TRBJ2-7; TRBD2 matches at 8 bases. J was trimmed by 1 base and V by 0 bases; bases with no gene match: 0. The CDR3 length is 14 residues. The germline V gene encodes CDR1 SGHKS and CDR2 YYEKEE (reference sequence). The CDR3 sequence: CASSLGLASYEQYF. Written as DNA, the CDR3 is TGTGCCAGCAGCTTGGGACTAGCGTCCTACGAGCAGTACTTC.

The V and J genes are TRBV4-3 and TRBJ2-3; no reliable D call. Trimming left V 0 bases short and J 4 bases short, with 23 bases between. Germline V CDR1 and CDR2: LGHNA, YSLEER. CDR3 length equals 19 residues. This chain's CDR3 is CASSQDHVRLDGVSDTQYF. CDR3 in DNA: TGCGCCAGCAGCCAAGATCATGTAAGGCTAGACGGTGTCTCAGATACGCAGTATTTT.